This TCR beta chain was sequenced for a study of STAT5B mutations in CD4+ large granular lymphocyte leukemia. Whole-study findings and limits: 8/27 top patient clones versus 2/35 control clones were TRBV06-family. Without putative leukemic clones, patient CD4-sorted repertoires remained more clonal than healthy CD4+ repertoires.

The CDR3 consists of 13 residues. Trimming left V 1 base short and J 8 bases short, with 11 bases between. CDR1 and CDR2 (germline): SGHDN, FVKESK. TCRdb's table, derived via immunoSEQ multiplex PCR, lists solely in-frame clones and lacks some. This sample has roughly 24,000 clones, with 72% found just once. This clone turned up a few times. What it binds is not known. Sequencing was done on a sample of CD4+ T cells from blood buffy coats. This sequence joins TRBV14 and TRBJ1-2, with no clear D. The origin of this receptor is a human donor in good health. CDR3 nucleotides: TGTGCCAGCAGCCAAGTGTCCGGAGTCGGCTACACCTTC. It specifies CASSQVSGVGYTF.